Shown below are 5 T cell receptor beta chains from a single sample sequenced in a study of tumor-infiltrating lymphocytes in localized non-small cell lung cancer (dated by TCRdb to about 2021). The receptor library was made with the immunoSEQ multiplex PCR assay. As stored in TCRdb, this immuneACCESS dataset retains in-frame rearrangements with V and J assigned. A fraction of the clones does not appear; measured against another copy, unresolved V genes explain less than half of the discrepancy, and the remainder lacks a known reason. The sample yields approximately 15,000 clones; roughly 70% were counted once. Clones ranked in the top ten supply about 8.2% of the sample. The sample comprised lung tumor tissue. These TCRs come from a human donor with non-small cell lung cancer.

The V gene is TRBV19, the J gene TRBJ2-7, with D possibly matching TRBD2 (5 bases). V lost 0 bases and J lost 3, with 12 bases in between. The CDR3 covers 15 residues. Germline loops: CDR1 LNHDA, CDR2 SQIVND (reference sequence). The CDR3 DNA reads as TGTGCCAGTAGTATAGATCTTCCGAGCGGCTACGAGCAGTACTTC. As protein: CASSIDLPSGYEQYF.

The rearrangement joins TRBV21-1 to TRBJ2-7. TRBV21-1 is a listed pseudogene. The CDR3 is made up of 11 amino acids. Here the CDR3 reads CASSEFHEQYF. The CDR3 nucleotides read TGTGCCAGCAGCGAATTCCACGAGCAGTACTTC.

About this clone itself: Other DNA sequences in this sample translate to the same CDR3. The chain has TRBV5-1 and TRBJ2-5, with TRBD2 matching 12 bases. There are 16 residues in the CDR3. V was pared by 3 bases and J by 2 bases, with 5 bases of the junction left unmatched. The germline V gene encodes CDR1 SGHRS and CDR2 YFSETQ. The CDR3 nucleotides read TGCGCCAGCAGCTGGCGACTAGCGGGGGATCAAGAGACCCAGTACTTC. It is translated as CASSWRLAGDQETQYF.

This chain links TRBV7-9 with TRBJ1-4; 10 nucleotides align to TRBD1. Germline assignment: CDR1 SEHNR and CDR2 FQNEAQ (reference sequence). This CDR3 has 17 residues. Trimming cost V 1 base and J 3 bases; bases outside gene matches: 5. This CDR3 is CASSLGDRGHPNEKLFF. The CDR3 region has the DNA TGTGCCAGCAGCTTAGGGGACAGGGGTCACCCTAATGAAAAACTGTTTTTT.

This chain links TRBV5-6 with TRBJ1-2, with 10 bases matching TRBD1. The V gene end was trimmed by 3 bases and the J gene end by 5 bases; junction bases not matched to a gene: 7. Germline V gene sequence: CDR1 SGHDT, CDR2 YYEEEE. The CDR3 length is 15 residues. The CDR3 coding sequence is TGTGCCAGCAGCTACACCGGGACAGGGGAATATGGCTACACCTTC. It specifies CASSYTGTGEYGYTF.